These 14 T cell receptor beta chains came from one sample sequenced in a study of blood T cell repertoires in COVID-19. Measured with immunoSEQ multiplex PCR; TCRdb has only the in-frame clones, and not every one. The repertoire consists of about 170,000 clones, with almost 85% occurring once and the leading ten covering roughly 2.7%. Sample: peripheral blood. The receptors were sampled from an elderly woman with COVID-19, enrolled during active disease.

This clone was seen just once. The J gene is TRBJ1-2, the V gene TRBV3-1 (or the pseudogene TRBV3-2); no clear D. The germline V gene encodes CDR1 LGHDT and CDR2 YNNKEL (reference sequence). V was shortened by 1 base and J by 8 bases, with 11 bases between the two germline ends. The CDR3 length is 13 residues. DNA for the CDR3: TGTGCCAGCAGCCAAGTCCAGTCGGGGGGCTACACCTTC. This encodes CASSQVQSGGYTF.

This rearrangement joins TRBV28 to TRBJ2-5; perhaps TRBD1 as D (6 bases). CDR3 length equals 15 residues. Looked up from germline, CDR1 is MDHEN and CDR2 is SYDVKM. Deletions cut 5 bases from V and 3 bases from J, with 16 bases between. Here the CDR3 reads CASSRHPPGEETQYF. The CDR3 coding sequence is TGTGCCAGCAGTAGGCACCCCCCAGGGGAAGAGACCCAGTACTTC.

This chain joins TRBV13 and TRBJ2-2, with TRBD1 as a possible D gene (5 bases). The CDR3 length is 14 residues. The V end lost 3 bases, the J end lost 4 bases, and 9 bases lay between the germline ends. CDR1 is PRHDT and CDR2 is FYEKMQ in the germline V gene (reference sequence). CDR3 coding DNA: TGTGCCAGCAGCTTTTGGGGCTTCACCGGGGAGCTGTTTTTT. This encodes CASSFWGFTGELFF.

The chain has TRBV19 and TRBJ1-1, with D possibly matching TRBD1 (6 bases). CDR1 is LNHDA and CDR2 is SQIVND in the germline V gene (reference sequence). V was shortened by 2 bases and J by 3 bases, with 10 bases between the two germline ends. CDR3 size: 14 residues. This chain's CDR3 is CASSITGWDTEAFF. CDR3 bases: TGTGCCAGTAGTATAACAGGGTGGGACACTGAAGCTTTCTTT. Using reference TRBV19 and TRBJ1-1 for the parts outside the CDR3, the full variable domain is DGGITQSPKYLFRKEGQNVTLSCEQNLNHDAMYWYRQDPGQGLRLIYYSQIVNDFQKGDIAEGYSVSREKKESFPLTVTSAQKNPTAFYLCASSITGWDTEAFFGQGTRLTVV.

The chain recombines TRBV10-3 with TRBJ1-2, with unresolved D. V was cut by 0 bases and J by 4 bases, with 12 bases left in between. The CDR3 runs 15 residues. The germline V gene encodes CDR1 ENHRY and CDR2 SYGVKD. CDR3 loop: CAISESERWLYGYTF. In DNA, the CDR3 is TGTGCCATCAGTGAGTCGGAGCGGTGGCTCTATGGCTACACCTTC.

This clone was detected only a few times. This sequence joins TRBV29-1 and TRBJ2-2; D not certain. V lost 2 bases and J 6 bases, leaving 22 bases between the germline ends. Germline assignment: CDR1 SQVTM and CDR2 ANQGSEA. This CDR3 is built from 17 residues. The CDR3 region has the DNA TGCAGCGTTGAATACAGCAGGTTATGCCAAGATGCCGGGGAGCTGTTTTTT. Its translation: CSVEYSRLCQDAGELFF.

The chain recombines TRBV5-4 with TRBJ2-3; TRBD2 matches at 10 bases. V gave up 4 bases and J gave up 6 bases; unmatched junction bases: 8. Germline-derived CDR1 and CDR2 are SGHNT and YYREEE (reference sequence). The CDR3 contains 15 residues. CDR3 DNA: TGTGCCAGCAGCGCACAACTAGCGGGGTTTGATACGCAGTATTTT. Translated, it gives CASSAQLAGFDTQYF.

The chain links TRBV6-2 or TRBV6-3 to TRBJ2-3; a weak D match, TRBD1 (5 bases). CDR1 and CDR2 (germline): MNHEY, SVGEGT. CDR3 length: 15 residues. V gave up 6 bases and J gave up 0 bases, with 13 bases separating them. The CDR3: CASSARQKSTDTQYF. CDR3 bases: TGTGCCAGCAGCGCCAGACAGAAAAGCACAGATACGCAGTATTTT.

V usage is TRBV28 and J usage is TRBJ1-5; TRBD1 might be the D (6 bases). This CDR3 comprises 13 residues. From germline, CDR1 is MDHEN and CDR2 SYDVKM. Trimming cost V 5 bases and J 11 bases, with 16 bases left between them. The CDR3 is CASSLGPPGAQHF. CDR3 DNA sequence: TGTGCCAGCAGTCTTGGGCCCCCAGGGGCCCAGCATTTT.

The genes are TRBV5-4 and TRBJ2-7, with a tentative D call TRBD1 (5 bases). Germline loops: CDR1 SGHNT, CDR2 YYREEE (reference sequence). This CDR3 spans 15 amino acids. V lost 0 bases and J lost 5, with 15 bases in between. CDR3 sequence (DNA): TGTGCCAGCAGCTTGGAACAGGCTACCGACCACGAGCAGTACTTC. It is translated as CASSLEQATDHEQYF.

The chain carries TRBV2 and TRBJ2-1; D might be TRBD1 (5 bases). CDR3 length: 18 amino acids. V was shortened by 4 bases and J by 1 base, with 20 bases between the two germline ends. Germline V gene sequence: CDR1 SNHLY, CDR2 FYNNEI. The CDR3 protein is CASSGAGLPFSSYNEQFF. The CDR3 DNA sequence: TGTGCCAGCAGTGGGGCAGGGCTACCGTTTTCTTCCTACAATGAGCAGTTCTTC.

The V call is TRBV2, the J call TRBJ1-2; 9 positions match TRBD1. The length of the CDR3 is 14 residues. The V gene end was trimmed by 6 bases and the J gene end by 8 bases; junction bases not matched to a gene: 10. In germline, CDR1 is SNHLY, CDR2 FYNNEI. The DNA for the CDR3 is TGTGCCAGCAGCAATTCACAGGGGGCGGGCGGCTACACCTTC. This translates into CASSNSQGAGGYTF.

The chain uses TRBV6-2 or TRBV6-3 and TRBJ2-7, with TRBD1 matching over 9 bases. CDR3 length equals 18 residues. Germline trimming cut 4 bases from V and 2 bases from J; bases unmatched to any gene: 15. The V gene's germline CDR1 is MNHEY and CDR2 SVGEGT. The CDR3 nucleotides read TGTGCCAGCAGTTCCCAACCTCCGGGACAGGGACCCCCCTACGAGCAGTACTTC. It specifies CASSSQPPGQGPPYEQYF.

The J gene is TRBJ1-2, the V gene TRBV28, with 9 nucleotides matching TRBD1. Germline CDR1 reads MDHEN; CDR2 reads SYDVKM. Trimming at V came to 1 base and at J to 6 bases, leaving 9 bases not matched to a gene. The CDR3 totals 16 residues. The CDR3: CASSLFLLGQGHGYTF. CDR3 nucleotide sequence: TGTGCCAGCAGTTTATTCCTCTTGGGACAGGGACATGGCTACACCTTC.